The clone carrying this T cell receptor beta chain has only one observation. Its antigen is unknown. The method was immunoSEQ multiplex PCR; TCRdb's version includes in-frame clones alone and lacks a portion of them. The sample records approximately 140,000 clones, under 95% being singletons. Doses given second, at about 4 or about 12 weeks, were pooled. This specimen comes from a study of T cell responses to AZD1222 COVID-19 vaccine. The germline V gene has CDR1 SGHRS and CDR2 YFSETQ. The CDR3 sequence is 14 residues long. Trimming removed 4 bases from V and 9 bases from J, with 17 bases in between. Points from the study as a whole: Rises in breadth and depth of Spike-specific TCRs came after two AZD1222 doses. The donor cohort was predominantly white British with a female majority, and clonal diversity may have been underestimated.

V is TRBV5-1 and J is TRBJ2-1, with D perhaps TRBD1 or TRBD2 (5 bases each). This TCR was recovered from an adult who received the AZD1222 COVID-19 vaccine. Sequences were derived from peripheral blood, sampled 28 days after the second AZD1222 dose. The CDR3, as DNA: TGCGCCAGCAGCCTAGGGGTACTAGTTGCTGAGCAGTTCTTC. As protein: CASSLGVLVAEQFF.